A selection of T cell receptor beta chains follows, all from one sample in a study of T cell responses to AZD1222 COVID-19 vaccine. Here immunoSEQ multiplex PCR was the method, and the copy in TCRdb shows in-frame clones only, minus some. The profile covers about 110,000 clones, with almost 90% appearing a single time and approximately 4.7% taken by the ten largest. The input for sequencing was peripheral blood, taken on day 0 of AZD1222 vaccination. These receptor sequences come from an adult in good health. CDR3s include the opening cysteine and the closing phenylalanine or tryptophan. The order of the fields is J gene, V gene, clone size, D gene, CDR3 protein, CDR3 DNA. D genes are given only for firm matches. Size is omitted from some rows. Given values are once, few, many or a class for expanded clones.

j_call: TRBJ2-1; v_call: TRBV7-2; clone_size: -; d_call: -; cdr3_aa: CASSSREPYNEQFF; cdr3_nt: TGTGCCAGCAGCTCCCGGGAACCCTACAATGAGCAGTTCTTC
j_call: TRBJ1-5; v_call: TRBV30; clone_size: -; d_call: -; cdr3_aa: CAWSVRDTSSDNQPQHF; cdr3_nt: TGTGCCTGGAGTGTACGGGATACTTCTAGCGACAATCAGCCCCAGCATTTT
j_call: TRBJ2-6; v_call: TRBV5-1; clone_size: -; d_call: -; cdr3_aa: CASSPAWDSGANVLTF; cdr3_nt: TGCGCCAGCTCCCCGGCTTGGGACTCTGGGGCCAACGTCCTGACTTTC
j_call: TRBJ2-3; v_call: TRBV6-2/TRBV6-3; clone_size: -; d_call: TRBD2; cdr3_aa: CASSSSGSGMDTQYF; cdr3_nt: TGTGCCAGCAGTTCTAGCGGGAGTGGTATGGATACGCAGTATTTT
j_call: TRBJ2-5; v_call: TRBV9; clone_size: -; d_call: TRBD1; cdr3_aa: CASSVGTGSSQETQYF; cdr3_nt: TGTGCCAGCAGCGTCGGGACAGGGTCCTCTCAAGAGACCCAGTACTTC
j_call: TRBJ2-7; v_call: TRBV15; clone_size: -; d_call: -; cdr3_aa: CATSDNRVPHEQYF; cdr3_nt: TGTGCCACCAGCGATAACAGGGTTCCTCACGAGCAGTACTTC
j_call: TRBJ1-6; v_call: TRBV14; clone_size: -; d_call: -; cdr3_aa: CATQGFNNSPLHF; cdr3_nt: TGTGCCACCCAGGGATTTAATAATTCACCCCTCCACTTT
j_call: TRBJ2-1; v_call: TRBV5-1; clone_size: -; d_call: -; cdr3_aa: CASSSGSPRSNEQFF; cdr3_nt: TGCGCCAGCAGCTCTGGGTCCCCCCGGTCCAATGAGCAGTTCTTC
j_call: TRBJ2-1; v_call: TRBV7-3; clone_size: -; d_call: TRBD1; cdr3_aa: CASSSQTGEEFF; cdr3_nt: TGTGCCAGCAGCTCACAGACAGGGGAAGAATTCTTC
j_call: TRBJ2-5; v_call: TRBV28; clone_size: once; d_call: -; cdr3_aa: CASSGGWGETQYF; cdr3_nt: TGTGCCAGCAGTGGGGGGTGGGGAGAGACCCAGTACTTC
j_call: TRBJ2-3; v_call: TRBV19; clone_size: -; d_call: TRBD1; cdr3_aa: CASSSPRGSDGTDTQYF; cdr3_nt: TGTGCCAGTAGCAGTCCCAGGGGGTCGGATGGCACAGATACGCAGTATTTT
j_call: TRBJ1-4; v_call: TRBV28; clone_size: -; d_call: -; cdr3_aa: CASKGFNNEKLFF; cdr3_nt: TGTGCCAGCAAGGGATTTAATAATGAAAAACTGTTTTTT
j_call: TRBJ1-2; v_call: TRBV7-3; clone_size: few; d_call: TRBD1; cdr3_aa: CASSAQGALGYTF; cdr3_nt: TGTGCCAGCAGCGCACAGGGGGCCCTTGGCTACACCTTC
j_call: TRBJ2-1; v_call: TRBV9; clone_size: -; d_call: TRBD2; cdr3_aa: CASSVERGHNEQFF; cdr3_nt: TGTGCCAGCAGCGTAGAGCGGGGACACAATGAGCAGTTCTTC
j_call: TRBJ2-1; v_call: TRBV7-6; clone_size: few; d_call: -; cdr3_aa: CASSLRTASSYNEQFF; cdr3_nt: TGTGCCAGCAGCCTCCGGACGGCGAGCTCCTACAATGAGCAGTTCTTC
j_call: TRBJ1-6; v_call: TRBV6-2/TRBV6-3; clone_size: -; d_call: TRBD1; cdr3_aa: CASSLGQGPFNSPLHF; cdr3_nt: TGTGCCAGCAGCCTTGGACAGGGGCCGTTTAATTCACCCCTCCACTTT
j_call: TRBJ2-3; v_call: TRBV18; clone_size: -; d_call: TRBD1; cdr3_aa: CASSPFGGQGGADTQYF; cdr3_nt: TGTGCCAGCTCACCTTTCGGAGGACAGGGAGGTGCAGATACGCAGTATTTT
j_call: TRBJ2-7; v_call: TRBV9; clone_size: -; d_call: -; cdr3_aa: CASSVAPLYEQYF; cdr3_nt: TGTGCCAGCAGCGTAGCCCCTTTATACGAGCAGTACTTC
j_call: TRBJ2-6; v_call: TRBV14; clone_size: once; d_call: -; cdr3_aa: CASSQVGFPSGANVLTF; cdr3_nt: TGTGCCAGCAGCCAAGTAGGGTTCCCTTCTGGGGCCAACGTCCTGACTTTC
j_call: TRBJ1-1; v_call: TRBV7-9; clone_size: -; d_call: -; cdr3_aa: CASSNAVGFTEAFF; cdr3_nt: TGTGCCAGCAGCAACGCCGTGGGTTTCACTGAAGCTTTCTTT
j_call: TRBJ1-2; v_call: TRBV7-8; clone_size: -; d_call: -; cdr3_aa: CASSLRGSYGYTF; cdr3_nt: TGTGCCAGCAGCTTAAGGGGTTCCTATGGCTACACCTTC
j_call: TRBJ2-7; v_call: TRBV9; clone_size: -; d_call: TRBD1; cdr3_aa: CASSVAPTGNSYEQYF; cdr3_nt: TGTGCCAGCAGCGTAGCTCCGACAGGGAACTCCTACGAGCAGTACTTC
j_call: TRBJ1-2; v_call: TRBV15; clone_size: -; d_call: TRBD1; cdr3_aa: CATSRGDRAGYTF; cdr3_nt: TGTGCCACCAGCAGAGGGGACAGGGCTGGCTACACCTTC
j_call: TRBJ1-5; v_call: TRBV19; clone_size: -; d_call: TRBD1; cdr3_aa: CASRTGGRNVNQPQHF; cdr3_nt: TGTGCCAGCAGGACAGGGGGGAGAAACGTCAATCAGCCCCAGCATTTT
j_call: TRBJ2-7; v_call: TRBV19; clone_size: -; d_call: -; cdr3_aa: CASRQDPSNYEQYF; cdr3_nt: TGTGCCAGTAGACAGGATCCATCCAATTACGAGCAGTACTTC
j_call: TRBJ1-2; v_call: TRBV6-4; clone_size: -; d_call: TRBD1; cdr3_aa: CASSEYRGAAYGYTF; cdr3_nt: TGTGCCAGCAGTGAATACAGGGGGGCTGCCTATGGCTACACCTTC
j_call: TRBJ2-7; v_call: TRBV11-2; clone_size: -; d_call: TRBD2; cdr3_aa: CASSLEGGRLSEQYF; cdr3_nt: TGTGCCAGCAGCTTAGAAGGCGGGAGGCTTTCCGAGCAGTACTTC
j_call: TRBJ1-3; v_call: TRBV12-3/TRBV12-4; clone_size: -; d_call: -; cdr3_aa: CASSSLRGYTIYF; cdr3_nt: TGTGCCAGCAGTTCCCTCAGGGGATACACCATATATTTT
j_call: TRBJ1-2; v_call: TRBV27; clone_size: -; d_call: -; cdr3_aa: CASSFSRTNYGYTF; cdr3_nt: TGTGCCAGCAGTTTCAGCCGAACTAACTATGGCTACACCTTC
j_call: TRBJ2-2; v_call: TRBV5-1; clone_size: -; d_call: -; cdr3_aa: CASSFRGKAGTGELFF; cdr3_nt: TGCGCCAGCAGCTTCAGAGGCAAAGCGGGCACCGGGGAGCTGTTTTTT
j_call: TRBJ2-5; v_call: TRBV7-2; clone_size: once; d_call: -; cdr3_aa: CASSHVYIKETQYF; cdr3_nt: TGTGCCAGCAGCCATGTTTACATTAAAGAGACCCAGTACTTC
j_call: TRBJ2-7; v_call: TRBV16; clone_size: -; d_call: -; cdr3_aa: CASSRPGAGNEQYF; cdr3_nt: TGTGCCAGCAGCCGCCCGGGGGCTGGGAACGAGCAGTACTTC
j_call: TRBJ1-5; v_call: TRBV12-3/TRBV12-4; clone_size: -; d_call: -; cdr3_aa: CASTSLFQPQHF; cdr3_nt: TGTGCCAGCACTTCCCTTTTTCAGCCCCAGCATTTT
j_call: TRBJ2-7; v_call: TRBV7-2; clone_size: -; d_call: -; cdr3_aa: CASSTGQLYEQYF; cdr3_nt: TGTGCCAGCAGCACCGGACAGCTATACGAGCAGTACTTC
j_call: TRBJ1-2; v_call: TRBV11-2; clone_size: -; d_call: -; cdr3_aa: CASSSPRRRMARTF; cdr3_nt: TGTGCCAGCAGCTCACCGCGACGCAGGATGGCTAGGACCTTC
j_call: TRBJ2-2; v_call: TRBV6-5; clone_size: -; d_call: TRBD2; cdr3_aa: CASRGLANTGELFF; cdr3_nt: TGTGCCAGCAGGGGACTAGCTAACACCGGGGAGCTGTTTTTT
j_call: TRBJ1-1; v_call: TRBV12-1; clone_size: -; d_call: -; cdr3_aa: CASSADQGGTEAFF; cdr3_nt: TGTGCCAGCAGCGCCGACCAGGGGGGCACTGAAGCTTTCTTT
j_call: TRBJ1-4; v_call: TRBV18; clone_size: -; d_call: TRBD1; cdr3_aa: CASSPLVLAGGVTNEKLFF; cdr3_nt: TGTGCCAGCTCACCACTCGTATTGGCAGGGGGCGTGACTAATGAAAAACTGTTTTTT
j_call: TRBJ1-4; v_call: TRBV27; clone_size: once; d_call: -; cdr3_aa: CASRPTGEKLFF; cdr3_nt: TGTGCCAGCAGACCGACAGGTGAAAAACTGTTTTTT
j_call: TRBJ2-3; v_call: TRBV3-1/TRBV3-2; clone_size: -; d_call: -; cdr3_aa: CASSQQGTDTQYF; cdr3_nt: TGTGCCAGCAGCCAACAGGGCACAGATACGCAGTATTTT